The T cell receptor (beta chain) described here comes from a study of radiotherapy plus CTLA-4 blockade in lung cancer. There are 13 residues in the CDR3. Germline loops: CDR1 GTSNPN, CDR2 SVGIG (reference sequence). Germline trimming cut 5 bases from V and 6 bases from J; bases unmatched to any gene: 9. Using immunoSEQ multiplex PCR, the repertoire was profiled, and TCRdb retains in-frame clones only, with some absent. Of around 63,000 clones in the sample, 70% to 80% were seen once. The V and J genes are TRBV30 and TRBJ1-2; TRBD1 matches at 7 bases. This TCR was sampled from a human donor with non-small cell lung cancer whose response to radiotherapy plus ipilimumab could not be evaluated. Some clones in this sample may be carry-over from other donors' samples. Sample: peripheral blood, taken from a patient treated with radiotherapy plus ipilimumab. The CDR3 protein is CAWSTGMFNGYTF. The CDR3 DNA follows: TGTGCCTGGTCGACAGGGATGTTTAATGGCTACACCTTC. Complete variable domain (other parts from reference TRBV30 and TRBJ1-2): SQTIHQWPATLVQPVGSPLSLECTVEGTSNPNLYWYRQAAGRGLQLLFYSVGIGQISSEVPQNLSASRPQDRQFILSSKKLLLSDSGFYLCAWSTGMFNGYTFGSGTRLTVV.